These 16 T cell receptor beta chains came from one sample sequenced in a study of radiotherapy plus CTLA-4 blockade in lung cancer. Generated by immunoSEQ multiplex PCR, the TCRdb table keeps only in-frame clones and is missing some. The data show 65,000 to 90,000 clones, with roughly 84% seen just once and 35% to 50% held by the top ten. The source was peripheral blood, collected from a patient treated with radiotherapy plus ipilimumab. These TCRs come from a human donor with non-small cell lung cancer that progressed on radiotherapy plus ipilimumab.

The V and J genes are TRBV18 and TRBJ1-5, with a possible D match to TRBD1 (6 bases). The CDR3 spans 16 residues. Trimming shortened V by 2 bases and J by 2 bases, and 13 bases separated the two germline ends. Germline V CDR1 and CDR2: KGHSH, LQKENI. The CDR3 sequence is CASSPEGGVGNQPQHF. The CDR3 region has the DNA TGTGCCAGCTCACCAGAGGGGGGCGTCGGCAATCAGCCCCAGCATTTT.

This clone is medium-sized (0.01 to 0.1%). V gene TRBV6-4 combines with J gene TRBJ1-2; possible D gene TRBD1, 5 bases. The CDR3 is made up of 14 amino acids. V shed 5 bases and J shed 10 bases, with 20 bases lying between them. Germline loops: CDR1 MRHNA, CDR2 SNTAGT. CDR3 loop: CASSRDRGNSDYTF. For the CDR3, the DNA is TGTGCCAGCAGTCGGGACCGGGGGAATAGCGACTACACCTTC.

This clone was counted once. CDR3 DNA sequence: TGTGCCAGCAGCTTATTCTGGGGACAGGCTGCAACTAATGAAAAACTGTTTTTT. Translated: CASSLFWGQAATNEKLFF. This chain connects TRBV7-8 to TRBJ1-4; 8 bases align to TRBD1. Unmatched junction bases numbered 8, after V lost 2 bases and J lost 0 bases. Germline V lookup: CDR1 SGHVS, CDR2 FQNEAQ. CDR3 size: 18 residues.

The rearrangement joins TRBV28 to TRBJ2-7; no clear D. The germline V gene encodes CDR1 MDHEN and CDR2 SYDVKM. V was pared by 8 bases and J by 3 bases, with 11 bases between. The CDR3 has 12 residues. This CDR3 reads CASFPGDYEQYV. The CDR3 DNA reads as TGTGCCAGCTTCCCTGGGGACTACGAGCAGTACGTC.

This chain uses TRBV5-6 with TRBJ2-2; D is uncertain. The V gene's germline CDR1 is SGHDT and CDR2 YYEEEE. The CDR3 is 15 amino acids. V lost 0 bases and J 6 bases, leaving 12 bases between the germline ends. The CDR3 nucleotides read TGTGCCAGCAGCTTGGCCGTGGCGGAAGCCGGGGAGCTGTTTTTT. It yields the protein CASSLAVAEAGELFF.

The rearrangement uses TRBV4-1 and TRBJ1-5; perhaps TRBD1 as D (5 bases). The CDR3 length is 13 residues. Deletions cut 3 bases from V and 4 bases from J, with 7 bases between. Germline V CDR1 and CDR2: MGHRA, YSYEKL. CDR3 DNA: TGCGCCAGCAGCCACGAGGGGAATCAGCCCCAGCATTTT. This encodes CASSHEGNQPQHF.

In its sample, this clone was seen once. The V call is TRBV11-1, the J call TRBJ2-1, with D unclear. The germline V and J ends were trimmed by 5 bases and 5 bases, with 16 bases remaining between them. This CDR3 spans 15 amino acids. Germline V gives CDR1 SGHAT, CDR2 FQDESV (reference sequence). CDR3 nucleotides: TGTGCCAGCAGCCATTTGACATTTGGGGACAATGAGCAGTTCTTC. Translating gives CASSHLTFGDNEQFF.

The J gene is TRBJ2-7, the V gene TRBV7-2, with a possible D match to TRBD1 (5 bases). The germline CDR1 and CDR2 sequences are SGHTA and FQGNSA. V was shortened by 5 bases and J by 4 bases, with 12 bases between the two germline ends. The CDR3 covers 13 residues. The chain's CDR3 is CASSPRTRYEQYV. The CDR3 nucleotides are TGTGCCAGCAGCCCCAGGACACGGTACGAGCAGTACGTC.

This clone is a singleton in its sample. The J gene is TRBJ1-1, the V gene TRBV6-6, with 9 bases identical to TRBD1. CDR1 is MNHNY and CDR2 is SVGAGI in the germline V gene (reference sequence). CDR3 length: 12 residues. V trimming: 6 bases; J trimming: 5 bases; junction bases outside the gene matches: 1. Here the CDR3 reads CASSGQGTEAFF. CDR3 bases: TGTGCCAGCAGCGGACAGGGGACTGAAGCTTTCTTT.

CDR3 sequence (DNA): TGTGCCACCAGCAGAGGAGCAACTAACTATGGCTACACCTTC. Translation: CATSRGATNYGYTF. The V call is TRBV15, the J call TRBJ1-2; D unclear. The germline gives CDR1 LNHNV, CDR2 YYDKDF (reference sequence). V was cut by 1 base and J by 0 bases, with 6 bases left in between. This CDR3 has 14 amino acids.

The count of this clone is one. This rearrangement joins TRBV19 to TRBJ2-4; 9 bases match TRBD1. The V and J ends lost 1 base and 3 bases, in that order; junction bases with no gene match: 1. CDR3 length: 15 residues. Germline CDR1 reads LNHDA; CDR2 reads SQIVND (reference sequence). The DNA for the CDR3 is TGTGCCAGTAGTATAGGACAGGGGGACAAAAACATTCAGTACTTC. It is translated as CASSIGQGDKNIQYF.

The chain has TRBV5-5 and TRBJ2-4, with 11 bases matching TRBD2. The V segment lost 4 bases and the J segment 7 bases; nucleotides outside the gene matches: 7. This CDR3 has 15 amino acids. Per the germline V gene, CDR1 is SGHKS and CDR2 is YYEKEE (reference sequence). The CDR3 is CASSPTGTSGNIQYF. CDR3 nucleotide sequence: TGTGCCAGCAGCCCTACCGGGACTAGCGGTAACATTCAGTACTTC.

The CDR3: CASSDWAGGAAFF. In nucleotides, the CDR3 is TGTGCCAGCAGTGATTGGGCAGGGGGTGCAGCTTTCTTT. The genes are TRBV2 and TRBJ1-1; 7 bases are shared with TRBD1. CDR3 length: 13 residues. With V trimmed by 3 bases and J by 10 bases, 8 bases remained unmatched. Germline V gene data show CDR1 as SNHLY and CDR2 as FYNNEI. Variable domain in full (rest from reference TRBV2 and TRBJ1-1): EPEVTQTPSHQVTQMGQEVILRCVPISNHLYFYWYRQILGQKVEFLVSFYNNEISEKSEIFDDQFSVERPDGSNFTLKIRSTKLEDSAMYFCASSDWAGGAAFFGQGTRLTVV.

V gene TRBV7-8 combines with J gene TRBJ2-1, with D possibly matching TRBD1 (6 bases). The length of the CDR3 is 15 residues. V lost 2 bases and J lost 0, with 8 bases in between. Germline V gene lookup returns CDR1 SGHVS and CDR2 FQNEAQ. CDR3 sequence (DNA): TGTGCCAGCAGCTTAAGGGGGAGCTCCTACAATGAGCAGTTCTTC. It yields the protein CASSLRGSSYNEQFF.

V gene TRBV30 combines with J gene TRBJ1-4; D possibly corresponds to TRBD1 (6 bases). CDR1 is GTSNPN, CDR2 SVGIG, per germline (reference sequence). The CDR3 spans 17 residues. Trimming took 7 bases from V and 4 from J, leaving 25 bases between them. This chain's CDR3 is CASDKSPRTAFNEKLFF. CDR3 DNA sequence: TGTGCCTCCGATAAATCTCCTAGGACAGCCTTTAATGAAAAACTGTTTTTT.

This chain uses TRBV7-9 with TRBJ2-2, with a tentative D call TRBD2 (5 bases). The CDR3 runs to 13 residues. CDR1 and CDR2 from the germline V gene are SEHNR and FQNEAQ (reference sequence). The V and J ends lost 7 bases and 5 bases respectively, with 11 bases between them. CDR3 nucleotide sequence: TGTGCCAGCACCCCGGACTTGACCGGGGAGCTGTTTTTT. Its translation: CASTPDLTGELFF.